These 2 T cell receptor beta chains were all obtained from the same sample, sequenced in a study of blood T cell repertoires in COVID-19. Clones were read by immunoSEQ multiplex PCR, and TCRdb kept only the in-frame ones, dropping some. The sample contains 170,000 or so clones, roughly four fifths of which appear only once. Sequencing was carried out using peripheral blood. The receptor source for this set is a human donor in a cohort sampled during active COVID-19.

V and J are TRBV19 and TRBJ2-4, with TRBD1 as a possible D gene (7 bases). Germline-derived CDR1 and CDR2 are LNHDA and SQIVND (reference sequence). The CDR3 runs 17 residues. V was cut by 6 bases and J by 3 bases, with 21 bases left in between. CDR3 region: CASSLNRGGSDKNIQYF. DNA of the CDR3: TGTGCCAGTAGCCTGAACAGGGGAGGTAGCGACAAAAACATTCAGTACTTC.

This clone was seen a handful of times. This chain joins TRBV5-6 and TRBJ2-7; TRBD1 is a possible D gene (6 bases). Germline values: CDR1 SGHDT, CDR2 YYEEEE. Trimming took 4 bases from V and 7 from J, leaving 9 bases between them. The CDR3 consists of 11 residues. CDR3 DNA: TGTGCCAGCAGCCAGGACAGAGAGCAGTACTTC. It yields the protein CASSQDREQYF.